The 7 T cell receptor beta chains below were found in one sample sequenced in a study of OX40 agonist ivuxolimab in advanced cancers. The assay was immunoSEQ multiplex PCR, and TCRdb's table has in-frame clones only and misses some. Of about 22,000 clones in the sample, around 90% are singletons; the top ten hold almost 50%. The sequences come from CD4+ or CD8+ T cells sorted from blood, collected in a trial of the OX40 agonist ivuxolimab. Every receptor here comes from an adult with an advanced solid tumor such as melanoma, head and neck, liver or kidney cancer.

The gene calls are TRBV7-3 and TRBJ2-2, with a possible D match to TRBD1 (6 bases). V gave up 4 bases and J gave up 8 bases, with 11 bases separating them. This CDR3 spans 13 amino acids. Germline loops: CDR1 SGHTA, CDR2 FQGTGA. The CDR3 region has the DNA TGTGCCAGCAGCTCCACAGGGACAGGGGAGCTGTTTTTT. Protein: CASSSTGTGELFF.

The chain recombines TRBV2 with TRBJ1-3; D may be TRBD1 (6 bases). The CDR3 is 14 amino acids. V lost 9 bases and J 0 bases, leaving 12 bases between the germline ends. The germline V gene has CDR1 SNHLY and CDR2 FYNNEI. The CDR3 DNA reads TGTGCCAGTCACCCGACAGGCTCTGGAAACACCATATATTTT. Amino acids: CASHPTGSGNTIYF.

V gene TRBV21-1 combines with J gene TRBJ2-5; the table's D call of TRBD1 was not tested on the DNA. TRBV21-1 is labeled a pseudogene. The CDR3 length is 16 residues. The CDR3 loop reads CASSKVQLGAGETQYF. CDR3 nucleotides: TGTGCCAGCAGCAAAGTGCAGTTGGGGGCTGGGGAGACCCAGTACTTC.

The J gene is TRBJ2-1, the V gene TRBV6-4, with D possibly called TRBD1 or TRBD2 (6 bases each). The CDR3 is 13 amino acids. Deletions cut 0 bases from V and 8 bases from J, with 8 bases between. Germline V gives CDR1 MRHNA, CDR2 SNTAGT. CDR3 in amino acids: CASSDSRGDEQFF. CDR3 sequence (DNA): TGTGCCAGCAGTGACTCGAGGGGGGATGAGCAGTTCTTC.

The chain combines TRBV6-6 with TRBJ1-1, with unresolved D. Looked up from germline, CDR1 is MNHNY and CDR2 is SVGAGI (reference sequence). This CDR3 comprises 13 residues. V lost 4 bases and J lost 3, with 9 bases in between. CDR3 DNA: TGTGCCAGCAGTTCCGAGGGCGACACTGAAGCTTTCTTT. It translates to CASSSEGDTEAFF.

This CDR3 is CASSTREEAEETQYF. The DNA of the CDR3 is TGTGCCAGCAGTACCCGTGAAGAGGCGGAGGAGACCCAGTACTTC. This chain joins TRBV28 and TRBJ2-5; D ambiguous. The CDR3 runs 15 residues. Germline loops: CDR1 MDHEN, CDR2 SYDVKM. Trimming shortened V by 5 bases and J by 5 bases, and 18 bases separated the two germline ends.

The genes are TRBV6-5 and TRBJ2-1; maybe TRBD1 (6 bases). The germline gives CDR1 MNHEY, CDR2 SVGAGI. This CDR3 is 13 amino acids long. Trimming stripped 6 bases from V and 8 bases from J, with 14 bases between. The CDR3 DNA reads as TGTGCCAGCAGCCTCCGGACAGACTATGAGCAGTTCTTC. As protein: CASSLRTDYEQFF.